The rows below give T cell receptor beta chains drawn from one sample of a study of T cell repertoires in cytomegalovirus infection. TCRdb independently ran MiXCR on the reads; one entry per CDR3 protein. The table shows about 360,000 distinct CDR3 sequences, with 15% to 20% occurring only once. The sequencing sample was made of PBMCs. These receptor sequences come from a human donor in good health (CMV status not recorded). Some clones in this sample may be carry-over from other donors' samples. Both conserved end residues are part of each CDR3. D genes are given only for firm matches. Expanded clones are given a class, and other clones once, few, many or no size at all.

many,TRBJ1-3,TRBD1,TRBV7-8,TGTGCCAGCAGCAAGTACAGGGGCGTTAACTCTGGAAACACCATATATTTT,CASSKYRGVNSGNTIYF
many,TRBJ2-3,TRBD2,TRBV12-3/TRBV12-4,TGTGCCAGCCGACTAGCGGGGACAATAAGCACAGATACGCAGTATTTT,CASRLAGTISTDTQYF
few,TRBJ2-5,TRBD2,TRBV27,TGTGCCAGCAGCCTTAGCGGGAGGGAGACGGAGACCCAGTACTTC,CASSLSGRETETQYF
-,TRBJ1-6,-,TRBV5-6,TGTGCCAGCAGCTTGAAAGGGTTTGATTCACCCCTCCACTTT,CASSLKGFDSPLHF
many,TRBJ2-7,-,TRBV7-8,TGTGCCAGCAGCTTAGATTACCAGGCCACCGGGTACGAGCAGTACTTC,CASSLDYQATGYEQYF
many,TRBJ2-1,-,TRBV7-2,TGTGCCAGCAGCTTAGGGGTAGACTACAATGAGCAGTTCTTC,CASSLGVDYNEQFF
few,TRBJ2-2,TRBD1,TRBV20-1,TGCAGTGCTGGACAGGGGTTTGGGCCCGGGGAGCTGTTTTTT,CSAGQGFGPGELFF
few,TRBJ2-3,-,TRBV19,TGTGCCAGTAGTATACGGGGGACCGCTGCCGCGCGGCCAGATACGCAGTATTTT,CASSIRGTAAARPDTQYF
many,TRBJ1-2,-,TRBV24-1,TGTGCCACCAGCGACGACTATAAAGATTCTCGCTATGGCTACACCTTC,CATSDDYKDSRYGYTF
-,TRBJ2-2,TRBD2,TRBV2,TGTGCCAGCAGACCGACTAGCAACACGGCCGGGGAGCTGTTTTTT,CASRPTSNTAGELFF
few,TRBJ2-5,-,TRBV20-1,TGCAGTGCTAGCGGCGATTATAGGCAGGGGGAGACCCAGTACTTC,CSASGDYRQGETQYF
-,TRBJ2-1,-,TRBV5-1,TGCGCCAGCAGCTTGGACCCAGGTATGGGCAATGAGCAGTTCTTC,CASSLDPGMGNEQFF
many,TRBJ1-5,-,TRBV2,TGTGCCAGCAGGAGGGATAGCAATCAGCCCCAGCATTTT,CASRRDSNQPQHF
-,TRBJ2-3,-,TRBV4-3,TGCGCCAGCAGCCAACCAATGTCCTCTAGCACAGATACGCAGTATTTT,CASSQPMSSSTDTQYF
many,TRBJ2-7,TRBD2,TRBV7-2,TGTGCCAGCAGCGTAGCGGGAGGCACCAGGGTCTTGGAGCAGTACTTC,CASSVAGGTRVLEQYF
many,TRBJ2-7,-,TRBV7-2,TGTGCCAGCAGCCTCTGGGTGGCCTACGAGCAGTACTTC,CASSLWVAYEQYF
-,TRBJ2-3,-,TRBV5-1,TGCGCCAGCAGCTTGGCGCAGCTGACAGATACGCAGTATTTT,CASSLAQLTDTQYF
-,TRBJ2-5,TRBD2,TRBV7-6,TGTGCCAGCAGCTTAGAAGGACTAGGCCAAGAGACCCAGTACTTC,CASSLEGLGQETQYF
many,TRBJ2-7,TRBD1,TRBV7-2,TGTGCCAGCAGCTGGGACAGGGGGTACTACGAGCAGTACTTC,CASSWDRGYYEQYF
-,TRBJ2-3,-,TRBV30,TGTGCCTGGACTGTCAGGGGATTAGGAGATACGCAGTATTTT,CAWTVRGLGDTQYF
many,TRBJ1-2,-,TRBV7-2,TGTGCCAGCAGCTTAACGGGTGGAGGCTACACCTTC,CASSLTGGGYTF
many,TRBJ2-1,-,TRBV7-6,TGTGCCAGCAGCCAATGGTCAGGAGGTAATGAGCAGTTCTTC,CASSQWSGGNEQFF
-,TRBJ1-2,-,TRBV10-3,TGTGCCATCAGTGGGACGGACAGACTTAGGAGTGGCTACACCTTC,CAISGTDRLRSGYTF
-,TRBJ1-5,TRBD1,TRBV2,TGTGCCAGCAGTGAAAGTTGGACAGGGAACAATCAGCCCCAGCATTTT,CASSESWTGNNQPQHF
-,TRBJ2-7,TRBD1,TRBV11-2,TGTGCCAGCAGCCCCATGGACAGGGAGGCCTACGAGCAGTACTTC,CASSPMDREAYEQYF
-,TRBJ2-2,TRBD1,TRBV2,TGTGCCAGCAGGGACAGGGGGCAAGGCGGGGAGCTGTTTTTT,CASRDRGQGGELFF
many,TRBJ2-7,-,TRBV7-8,TGTGCCAGCAGCTCCGGAGGCGGCAGGAAACTCTACGAGCAGTACTTC,CASSSGGGRKLYEQYF
many,TRBJ1-2,-,TRBV7-8,TGTGCCAGCAGCCCAAACAGGGAGAACGAGGGCTACACCTTC,CASSPNRENEGYTF
-,TRBJ2-1,TRBD2,TRBV19,TGTGCCAGTAGTATCGGGGGGGTATCCTACAATGAGCAGTTCTTC,CASSIGGVSYNEQFF
-,TRBJ2-5,-,TRBV29-1,TGCAGCGTGGGCCGGATCCAAGAGACCCAGTACTTC,CSVGRIQETQYF
-,TRBJ1-1,-,TRBV5-1,TGCGCCAGCAGCTGGGGGATGGGGCCGAACACTGAAGCTTTCTTT,CASSWGMGPNTEAFF